The 20 T cell receptor beta chains reported below all come from one sample, sequenced in a study of blood T cell repertoires in COVID-19. This table comes from immunoSEQ multiplex PCR, and its TCRdb copy is limited to in-frame clones, with some not included. The sample lists about 240,000 clones, 80% to 85% occurring once. The sample consisted of peripheral blood. The receptor set was obtained from a woman between 18 and 29 years old with acute or convalescent COVID-19.

This sequence joins TRBV7-2 and TRBJ1-2; possibly TRBD1 for D (5 bases). The CDR3 spans 15 residues. Germline CDR1 SGHTA, CDR2 FQGNSA. V was clipped by 2 bases and J by 7 bases, with 17 bases between them. CDR3 sequence: CASSLRGTQGSGYTF. The CDR3 nucleotides are TGTGCCAGCAGCTTACGGGGGACTCAAGGGAGTGGCTACACCTTC.

The chain employs TRBV7-6 and TRBJ2-1; 9 bases match TRBD2. Trimming at V came to 5 bases and at J to 7 bases, leaving 15 bases not matched to a gene. Germline loops: CDR1 SGHVS, CDR2 FNYEAQ. The CDR3 spans 17 residues. For the CDR3, the DNA is TGTGCCAGCAGCCACACGACGGGGCTAGCGGGATTTAATGAGCAGTTCTTC. As protein: CASSHTTGLAGFNEQFF.

A remark on this clone: The junction and the germline gene differ at one end; a read error may be behind it. The J gene is TRBJ2-1, the V gene TRBV7-7; TRBD2 aligns across 14 bases. The CDR3 runs to 15 residues. From germline, CDR1 is SSHAT and CDR2 FNYEAQ (reference sequence). CDR3 region: CASSSGTSGSYEQFF. The CDR3 region has the DNA TGTGCTAGCAGCTCCGGGACTAGCGGGAGCTATGAGCAGTTCTTC.

The chain recombines TRBV27 with TRBJ2-1; 12 bases align to TRBD2. The CDR3 length is 17 residues. V shed 3 bases and J 8 bases; nucleotides not matched to a gene: 11. From germline, CDR1 is MNHEY and CDR2 SMNVEV (reference sequence). The chain's CDR3 is CASSFVRLAGGPDEQFF. As DNA, the CDR3 is TGTGCCAGCAGTTTTGTCAGGCTAGCGGGAGGGCCCGATGAGCAGTTCTTC.

This chain connects TRBV11-2 to TRBJ2-7; D remains ambiguous. The CDR3 contains 15 residues. Germline CDR1 SGHAT, CDR2 FQNNGV. Trimming stripped 0 bases from V and 1 base from J, with 10 bases between. CDR3 protein: CASSLDLTLSYEQYF. CDR3 sequence (DNA): TGTGCCAGCAGCTTAGATCTAACCCTGTCCTACGAGCAGTACTTC.

V is TRBV6-5 and J is TRBJ2-2; D might be TRBD1 (6 bases). The germline gives CDR1 MNHEY, CDR2 SVGAGI. CDR3 length equals 15 residues. The germline V and J ends were trimmed by 6 bases and 1 base, with 12 bases remaining between them. The CDR3 coding sequence is TGTGCCAGCAGGAGCTCGACAGGGAACACCGGGGAGCTGTTTTTT. Translating gives CASRSSTGNTGELFF.

The V gene is TRBV28, the J gene TRBJ1-1; 9 nucleotides line up with TRBD1. V gave up 8 bases and J gave up 1 base; unmatched junction bases: 2. This CDR3 has 13 residues. Germline values: CDR1 MDHEN, CDR2 SYDVKM. The CDR3 reads CASRDRENTEAFF. Here the CDR3 DNA reads TGTGCCAGCCGGGACAGGGAGAACACTGAAGCTTTCTTT.

The rearrangement joins TRBV6-4 to TRBJ1-1; D uncertain. The V gene's germline CDR1 is MRHNA and CDR2 SNTAGT. The length of the CDR3 is 15 residues. V was clipped by 3 bases and J by 4 bases, with 15 bases between them. The CDR3 DNA reads as TGTGCCAGCAGTGAATCCCACAGTTTCTCCACTGAAGCTTTCTTT. As protein: CASSESHSFSTEAFF.

This clone was seen just once. The chain links TRBV10-3 to TRBJ2-1; TRBD2 aligns across 10 bases. V trimming: 7 bases; J trimming: 8 bases; junction bases outside the gene matches: 11. This CDR3 region has 15 residues. Germline V CDR1 and CDR2: ENHRY, SYGVKD. The CDR3 protein is CAIMGSGRAVDEQFF. The CDR3 DNA reads TGTGCCATCATGGGGAGCGGGAGGGCCGTCGATGAGCAGTTCTTC.

This CDR3 is CASSSPADYNEQFF. The CDR3 DNA follows: TGTGCCAGCAGCTCCCCAGCGGACTACAATGAGCAGTTCTTC. The rearrangement uses TRBV5-4 and TRBJ2-1, with D perhaps TRBD2 (5 bases). V lost 3 bases, J lost 3 bases, and 10 bases lay in between. CDR3 length: 14 amino acids. Germline V gene data show CDR1 as SGHNT and CDR2 as YYREEE (reference sequence).

The gene calls are TRBV6-6 and TRBJ2-7; TRBD2 agrees at 13 bases. The J segment lost 6 bases and the V segment lost 2 bases, leaving 1 base of the junction unmatched. Germline loops: CDR1 MNHNY, CDR2 SVGAGI (reference sequence). The CDR3 covers 14 residues. CDR3 sequence: CASSYRLAGGEQYF. CDR3 bases: TGTGCCAGCAGTTACCGACTAGCGGGAGGCGAGCAGTACTTC.

The rearrangement joins TRBV19 to TRBJ2-1, with TRBD2 identical over 11 bases. Germline trimming cut 6 bases from V and 6 bases from J; bases unmatched to any gene: 7. This CDR3 is 15 amino acids long. CDR1 and CDR2 from the germline V gene are LNHDA and SQIVND (reference sequence). CDR3: CASRTGTSGGNEQFF. Here the CDR3 DNA reads TGTGCCAGTAGAACCGGGACTAGCGGCGGCAATGAGCAGTTCTTC.

The V call is TRBV5-1, the J call TRBJ1-5, with D perhaps matching TRBD1 (6 bases). CDR1 and CDR2 from the germline V gene are SGHRS and YFSETQ. The CDR3 loop spans 14 amino acids. The V end was cut by 4 bases, the J end by 5 bases, with 13 bases between. The CDR3 loop reads CASSLDRPDQPQHF. CDR3 DNA sequence: TGCGCCAGCAGCCTGGACAGACCCGATCAGCCCCAGCATTTT.

The chain recombines TRBV18 with TRBJ1-2, with 7 nucleotides matching TRBD1. V lost 5 bases to trimming and J lost 1 base; unmatched junction nucleotides: 7. The CDR3 contains 15 residues. Germline loops: CDR1 KGHSH, CDR2 LQKENI. The CDR3 loop is CASSSTGDDNYGYTF. The CDR3, as DNA: TGTGCCAGCTCAAGTACAGGGGACGATAACTATGGCTACACCTTC.

The J gene is TRBJ2-2, the V gene TRBV10-1; D remains ambiguous. V gave up 7 bases and J gave up 1 base, with 10 bases separating them. This CDR3 region has 14 residues. Germline loops: CDR1 WNHNN, CDR2 SYGVQD (reference sequence). CDR3 nucleotides: TGCGCCAGCATGTGGCGGCGGAACACCGGGGAGCTGTTTTTT. Amino acids: CASMWRRNTGELFF.

The chain is built from TRBV11-2 and TRBJ2-1, with 14 bases fitting TRBD2. Germline CDR1 is SGHAT and CDR2 is FQNNGV. The CDR3 totals 18 residues. Losses at the gene ends were 4 bases for V and 5 bases for J; bases not matched to a gene: 10. The CDR3 reads CASSSGLAGVRDHNEQFF. The DNA for the CDR3 is TGTGCCAGCAGCTCGGGACTAGCGGGAGTCCGCGACCACAATGAGCAGTTCTTC.

The chain is built from TRBV6-5 and TRBJ1-1, with 7 bases aligning to TRBD1. The CDR3 consists of 14 residues. Trimming at V came to 6 bases and at J to 3 bases, leaving 7 bases not matched to a gene. Germline V gene sequence: CDR1 MNHEY, CDR2 SVGAGI. CDR3 coding DNA: TGTGCCAGCAGACCAGGGGGTGGCGACACTGAAGCTTTCTTT. It is translated as CASRPGGGDTEAFF.

The CDR3 region is CSASGTGENIQYF. The CDR3 DNA is TGCAGCGCTTCCGGGACAGGGGAAAACATTCAGTACTTC. The rearrangement joins TRBV29-1 to TRBJ2-4, with 10 bases matching TRBD1. Germline values: CDR1 SQVTM, CDR2 ANQGSEA. V shed 7 bases, J shed 5 bases, and the junction held 5 bases outside the gene matches. This CDR3 has 13 amino acids. Drawing the rest from reference TRBV29-1 and TRBJ2-4, the complete variable domain is SAVISQKPSRDICQRGTSLTIQCQVDSQVTMMFWYRQQPGQSLTLIATANQGSEATYESGFVIDKFPISRPNLTFSTLTVSNMSPEDSSIYLCSASGTGENIQYFGAGTRLSVL.

This chain links TRBV29-1 with TRBJ2-7; weak D call: TRBD2 (6 bases). The CDR3 has 13 residues. Germline V gene data show CDR1 as SQVTM and CDR2 as ANQGSEA. Trimming took 5 bases from V and 7 from J, leaving 18 bases between them. CDR3 bases: TGCAGCGTTAAGGACGGGACTTTCGTGGAGCAGTACTTC. Amino acid sequence: CSVKDGTFVEQYF.

This clone has a single count. The chain links TRBV12-3 or TRBV12-4 to TRBJ1-5; D is possibly TRBD1 (6 bases). This CDR3 is built from 13 residues. V was clipped by 1 base and J by 5 bases, with 6 bases between them. DNA of the CDR3: TGTGCCAGCAGTTTAGAGGGGGATCAGCCCCAGCATTTT. Amino acids: CASSLEGDQPQHF.